The 14 T cell receptor beta chains given below trace back to one sample, sequenced in a study of shared clonotypes between healthy human individuals. The assay was immunoSEQ multiplex PCR, and TCRdb's table has in-frame clones only and misses some. The repertoire holds 2,100,000 or so clones, with 90% to 97% as singletons. Sequenced material: naive CD4+ T cells sorted from blood. Subset given: CD45RA+ positively selected. The receptors come from a man in his late teens or twenties in good health.

A note on this clone: The junction departs from germline at one end; a sequencing error may be responsible. The chain employs TRBV7-7 and TRBJ2-3; 8 positions agree with TRBD2. Germline V lookup: CDR1 SSHAT, CDR2 FNYEAQ (reference sequence). There are 16 residues in the CDR3. The CDR3 here is CASSFPREGSTDTQYF. DNA for the CDR3: TGTGCTAGCAGCTTCCCCCGGGAGGGAAGCACAGATACGCAGTATTTT.

V usage is TRBV6-1 and J usage is TRBJ2-7, with D possibly matching TRBD2 (6 bases). Germline V CDR1 and CDR2: MNHNS, SASEGT. The CDR3 is 12 amino acids. The germline V and J ends were trimmed by 6 bases and 4 bases, with 10 bases remaining between them. Here the CDR3 reads CASREGWYEQYF. The CDR3 coding sequence is TGTGCCAGCAGGGAGGGCTGGTACGAGCAGTACTTC.

The CDR3 is CASSVGRGHISNEKLFF. CDR3 DNA: TGTGCCAGCAGCGTAGGACGGGGGCACATATCTAATGAAAAACTGTTTTTT. J is TRBJ1-4 and V is TRBV9; D may be TRBD1 (6 bases). V was pared by 0 bases and J by 3 bases, with 15 bases between. This CDR3 contains 17 residues. Germline V gives CDR1 SGDLS, CDR2 YYNGEE.

The V call is TRBV7-2, the J call TRBJ2-5; D gene ambiguous. The CDR3 sequence is 14 residues long. CDR1 and CDR2 from the germline V gene are SGHTA and FQGNSA. Trimming removed 1 base from V and 0 bases from J, with 6 bases in between. CDR3 loop: CASSLGRHQETQYF. CDR3 coding DNA: TGTGCCAGCAGCTTAGGGCGGCACCAAGAGACCCAGTACTTC.

The chain links TRBV2 to TRBJ1-6; D gene uncertain. CDR3 size: 16 residues. V was clipped by 4 bases and J by 0 bases, with 10 bases between them. The germline V gene has CDR1 SNHLY and CDR2 FYNNEI. CDR3: CASSVGESSYNSPLHF. The CDR3 bases are TGTGCCAGCAGTGTCGGGGAGAGCTCCTATAATTCACCCCTCCACTTT. Together with reference TRBV2 and TRBJ1-6, the CDR3 gives the full variable domain: EPEVTQTPSHQVTQMGQEVILRCVPISNHLYFYWYRQILGQKVEFLVSFYNNEISEKSEIFDDQFSVERPDGSNFTLKIRSTKLEDSAMYFCASSVGESSYNSPLHFGNGTRLTVT.

This clone was recorded once. CDR3 DNA sequence: TGCGCCAGCAGTGAGACCGGGAAGGTCTATGGCTACACCTTC. Its translation: CASSETGKVYGYTF. The chain has TRBV10-1 and TRBJ1-2; unclear D gene. Trimming cost V 2 bases and J 4 bases, with 11 bases left between them. Germline V gives CDR1 WNHNN, CDR2 SYGVQD (reference sequence). This CDR3 has 14 residues.

This chain links TRBV29-1 with TRBJ1-6, with a tentative D call TRBD1 (5 bases). Trimming cost V 4 bases and J 6 bases, with 10 bases left between them. Germline loops: CDR1 SQVTM, CDR2 ANQGSEA. CDR3 length equals 13 residues. CDR3 nucleotide sequence: TGCAGCGTTGCGACAGACCTTAATTCACCCCTCCACTTT. Its protein product is CSVATDLNSPLHF.

V and J are TRBV6-1 and TRBJ1-2; no reliable D call. V was clipped by 7 bases and J by 0 bases, with 15 bases between them. The CDR3 is made up of 15 amino acids. The germline gives CDR1 MNHNS, CDR2 SASEGT. In DNA form, the CDR3 reads TGTGCCAGCACCCTAGAGATTCAAGCTAACTATGGCTACACCTTC. Translated, it gives CASTLEIQANYGYTF.

The chain couples TRBV21-1 to TRBJ2-5; no check of the table's D call, TRBD2, against the DNA was made. TRBV21-1 is a pseudogene. There are 15 residues in the CDR3. CDR3 nucleotide sequence: TGTGCCAGCAGCAAATTCGGAGGTCACCAAGAGACCCAGTACTTC. It yields the protein CASSKFGGHQETQYF.

In the case of this clone: At the DNA level, this CDR3 is encoded by other sequences in the same sample as well. In DNA, the CDR3 is TGTGCCAGCAGCCTCCTCGGGAGCAATCAGCCCCAGCATTTT. Translated: CASSLLGSNQPQHF. The chain is built from TRBV7-9 and TRBJ1-5; no clear D gene. CDR3 length equals 14 residues. V gave up 5 bases and J gave up 1 base, with 9 bases separating them. Germline V gene sequence: CDR1 SEHNR, CDR2 FQNEAQ (reference sequence).

The gene calls are TRBV19 and TRBJ1-6; tentative D call: TRBD1 (6 bases). With 8 bases removed from V and 0 bases from J, the gap between germline ends came to 17 bases. Germline CDR1 and CDR2: LNHDA and SQIVND (reference sequence). This CDR3 is built from 17 residues. This CDR3 reads CASRQGTASSYNSPLHF. As DNA, the CDR3 is TGTGCCAGTCGGCAGGGGACTGCTAGCTCCTATAATTCACCCCTCCACTTT.

The chain carries TRBV11-2 and TRBJ1-3, with D possibly matching TRBD1 (5 bases). The germline V gene encodes CDR1 SGHAT and CDR2 FQNNGV. Trimming took off 4 bases at V and 4 bases at J, with 17 bases between the two ends. The CDR3 has 16 amino acids. In DNA form, the CDR3 reads TGTGCCAGCAGCTACTGGACGGGGACTACGGGAAACACCATATATTTT. Protein sequence: CASSYWTGTTGNTIYF.

V is TRBV11-2 and J is TRBJ1-3, with no clear D. V lost 5 bases and J lost 0, with 8 bases in between. CDR1 and CDR2 from the germline V gene are SGHAT and FQNNGV. The CDR3 has 14 amino acids. CDR3 in amino acids: CASSRGPSGNTIYF. In nucleotides, the CDR3 is TGTGCCAGCAGCCGAGGGCCCTCTGGAAACACCATATATTTT.

The chain's CDR3 is CASSIQDRDQPQHF. The DNA for the CDR3 is TGTGCCAGTAGTATCCAGGACAGGGATCAGCCCCAGCATTTT. The genes are TRBV19 and TRBJ1-5; TRBD1 matches 8 bases. The V and J ends lost 3 bases and 5 bases, in that order; junction bases with no gene match: 3. CDR3 length: 14 amino acids. Per germline, CDR1 LNHDA and CDR2 SQIVND (reference sequence).